The subject of this entry is one T cell receptor (beta chain). TCRdb re-called the RT-PCR reads with MiXCR, one entry per CDR3 protein. The data show 650,000 to 800,000 distinct CDR3 sequences, 14% seen once. The CDR3 length is 14 residues. V was clipped by 5 bases and J by 0 bases; unmatched bases: 4. Germline assignment: CDR1 DFQATT and CDR2 SNEGSKA (reference sequence). The source material was memory CD4+ T cells from blood. This rearrangement joins TRBV20-1 to TRBJ2-3; 8 bases are shared with TRBD2. This receptor was taken from a female donor in good health, serving as a healthy control. The CDR3 region has the DNA TGCAGTGCTCCACTAGCGGCTAGCACAGATACGCAGTATTTT. This sequence encodes CSAPLAASTDTQYF.